These 8 T cell receptor beta chains share one sample of origin, sequenced in a study of Graves' ophthalmopathy and Graves' hyperthyroidism. Amplification targeted the TCR beta CDR3 regions, with RNA transcripts as the source material. First-round RT-PCR employed HTBI primers, with a second-round multiplex PCR after it. TCRdb reprocessed the multiplex PCR reads via MiXCR and lists one record per CDR3 protein. The table lists 650,000 to 900,000 distinct CDR3 sequences, roughly two fifths of them singletons. The sequencing sample was made of peripheral blood. All receptors derive from an adult man with Graves' ophthalmopathy.

Remarks on this clonotype: Possible read error: a much larger clone is one base away. V gene TRBV10-3 combines with J gene TRBJ2-2; D remains ambiguous. The CDR3 runs to 15 residues. CDR1 and CDR2 (germline): ENHRY, SYGVKD. The V gene lost 3 bases and the J gene lost 6 bases, with 14 bases spanning the gap. The CDR3 DNA sequence: TGTGCCATCAGTGATCTCGGGTCCAGCCCCGGGGAGCTGTTTTTT. It translates to CAISDLGSSPGELFF.

Remarks on this clonotype: One end of the junction varies from germline; a read error may be responsible. The rearrangement joins TRBV25-1 to TRBJ1-4, with 7 bases that match TRBD1. Germline-derived CDR1 and CDR2 are MGHDK and SYGVNS. The CDR3 loop spans 14 amino acids. The CDR3 region is CASRLPGTDERLFF. CDR3 nucleotide sequence: TGTGCCAGCAGGCTTCCCGGGACAGATGAAAGACTGTTTTTT.

V usage is TRBV7-2 and J usage is TRBJ1-6, with a possible D match to TRBD1 (5 bases). Trimming shortened V by 7 bases and J by 7 bases, and 17 bases separated the two germline ends. The CDR3 consists of 15 residues. CDR1 is SGHTA and CDR2 is FQGNSA in the germline V gene. The CDR3 bases are TGTGCCAGCACCTTGCTGGCAGGGATGAATTCACCCCTCCACTTT. Translation gives CASTLLAGMNSPLHF. The full variable domain, its missing parts supplied by reference TRBV7-2 and TRBJ1-6, is GAGVSQSPSNKVTEKGKDVELRCDPISGHTALYWYRQSLGQGLEFLIYFQGNSAPDKSGLPSDRFSAERTGGSVSTLTIQRTQQEDSAVYLCASTLLAGMNSPLHFGNGTRLTVT.

The CDR3, as DNA: TGCAGTGCTAGCCCTGGGGGTAATAGCAATCAGCCCCAGCATTTT. Protein sequence: CSASPGGNSNQPQHF. The chain joins TRBV20-1 to TRBJ1-5; tentative D call: TRBD1 (5 bases). Germline CDR1 reads DFQATT; CDR2 reads SNEGSKA (reference sequence). This CDR3 has 15 amino acids. Trimming pared 3 bases from V and 0 bases from J, leaving 12 bases between.

This clonotype came up a few times. The chain has TRBV4-3 and TRBJ1-3; D remains ambiguous. Trimming took 4 bases from V and 0 from J, leaving 13 bases between them. The CDR3 has 16 residues. Germline-derived CDR1 and CDR2 are LGHNA and YSLEER. The CDR3 sequence: CASSRAETFSGNTIYF. DNA of the CDR3: TGCGCCAGCAGCCGGGCGGAGACCTTCTCTGGAAACACCATATATTTT.

This clonotype was recorded a few times. This chain links TRBV5-1 with TRBJ1-6; TRBD1 might be the D (5 bases). The CDR3 is 14 residues long. Trimming cost V 0 bases and J 6 bases, with 7 bases left between them. Germline V gives CDR1 SGHRS, CDR2 YFSETQ. CDR3 sequence (DNA): TGCGCCAGCAGCTTGGATGGGGGTAATTCACCCCTCCACTTT. The encoded protein is CASSLDGGNSPLHF.

This clonotype was seen ten or more times. This CDR3 reads CATSDPHRDGETQYF. The CDR3 DNA is TGTGCCACCAGTGATCCCCACAGGGATGGCGAGACCCAGTACTTC. The chain employs TRBV24-1 and TRBJ2-5; D may be TRBD1 (6 bases). The CDR3 sequence is 15 residues long. CDR1 and CDR2 from the germline V gene are KGHDR and SFDVKD. The V gene lost 3 bases and the J gene lost 5 bases, with 15 bases spanning the gap.

This clonotype was detected a few times. The V call is TRBV28, the J call TRBJ1-2; D remains unclear. CDR3 length: 11 amino acids. CDR1 is MDHEN and CDR2 is SYDVKM in the germline V gene. Trimming cost V 6 bases and J 6 bases, with 8 bases left between them. The CDR3 sequence is CASSRHNGYTF. CDR3 coding DNA: TGTGCCAGCAGCCGACACAATGGCTACACCTTC.